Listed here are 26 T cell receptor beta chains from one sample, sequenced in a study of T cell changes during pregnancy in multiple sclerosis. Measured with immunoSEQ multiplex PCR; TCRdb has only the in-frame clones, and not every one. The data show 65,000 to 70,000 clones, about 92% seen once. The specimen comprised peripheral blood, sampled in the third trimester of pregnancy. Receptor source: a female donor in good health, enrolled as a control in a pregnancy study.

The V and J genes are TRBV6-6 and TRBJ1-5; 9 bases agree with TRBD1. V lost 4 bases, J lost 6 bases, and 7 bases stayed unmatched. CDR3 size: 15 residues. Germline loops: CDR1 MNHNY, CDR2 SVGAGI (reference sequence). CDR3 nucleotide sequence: TGTGCCAGCAGTTTCACAGGGGGCGACTTTCAGCCCCAGCATTTT. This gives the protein CASSFTGGDFQPQHF.

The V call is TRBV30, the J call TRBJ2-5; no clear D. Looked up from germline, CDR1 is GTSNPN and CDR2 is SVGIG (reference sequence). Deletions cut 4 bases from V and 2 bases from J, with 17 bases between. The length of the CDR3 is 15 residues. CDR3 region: CAWTGLWSKQETQYF. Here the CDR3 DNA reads TGTGCCTGGACGGGTCTTTGGAGCAAACAAGAGACCCAGTACTTC.

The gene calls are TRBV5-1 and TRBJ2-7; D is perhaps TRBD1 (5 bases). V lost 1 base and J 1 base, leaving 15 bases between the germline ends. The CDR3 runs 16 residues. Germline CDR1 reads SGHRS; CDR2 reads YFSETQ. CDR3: CASSLIAQGPSYEQYF. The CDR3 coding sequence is TGCGCCAGCAGCTTGATTGCGCAGGGCCCATCCTACGAGCAGTACTTC.

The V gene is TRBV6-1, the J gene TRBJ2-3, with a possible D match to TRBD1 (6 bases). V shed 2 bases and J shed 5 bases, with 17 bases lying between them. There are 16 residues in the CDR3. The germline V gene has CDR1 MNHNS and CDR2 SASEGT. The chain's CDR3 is CASSETGPVGGDTQYF. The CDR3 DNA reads TGTGCCAGCAGTGAAACAGGGCCCGTCGGAGGAGATACGCAGTATTTT.

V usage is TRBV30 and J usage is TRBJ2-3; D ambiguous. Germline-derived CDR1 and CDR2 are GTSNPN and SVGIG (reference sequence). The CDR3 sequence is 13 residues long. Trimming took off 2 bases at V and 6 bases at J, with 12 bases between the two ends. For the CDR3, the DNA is TGTGCCTGGAGTTTGGGTTCCGGGGATACGCAGTATTTT. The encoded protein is CAWSLGSGDTQYF.

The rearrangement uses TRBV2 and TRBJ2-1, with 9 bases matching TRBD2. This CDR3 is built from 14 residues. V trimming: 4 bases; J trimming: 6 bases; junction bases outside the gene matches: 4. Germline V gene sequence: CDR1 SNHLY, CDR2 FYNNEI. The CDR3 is CASSGASGINEQFF. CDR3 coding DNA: TGTGCCAGCAGTGGCGCTAGCGGGATCAATGAGCAGTTCTTC.

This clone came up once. CDR3 in amino acids: CASRDPTGTGNQPQHF. CDR3 coding DNA: TGTGCCAGCAGGGATCCGACAGGGACGGGCAATCAGCCCCAGCATTTT. V usage is TRBV28 and J usage is TRBJ1-5; TRBD1 matches at 7 bases. The CDR3 runs 16 residues. Germline V gives CDR1 MDHEN, CDR2 SYDVKM. V dropped 6 bases and J dropped 2; count of bases not matched to a gene: 10. The variable domain in full, completed from reference TRBV28 and TRBJ1-5, reads DVKVTQSSRYLVKRTGEKVFLECVQDMDHENMFWYRQDPGLGLRLIYFSYDVKMKEKGDIPEGYSVSREKKERFSLILESASTNQTSMYLCASRDPTGTGNQPQHFGDGTRLSIL.

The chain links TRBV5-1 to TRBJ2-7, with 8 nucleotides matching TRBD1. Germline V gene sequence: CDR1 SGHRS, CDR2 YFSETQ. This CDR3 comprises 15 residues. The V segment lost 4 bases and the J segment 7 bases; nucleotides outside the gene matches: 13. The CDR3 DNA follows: TGCGCCAGCAGCGTGGCCGGACAGGGCGAGATGGAGCAGTACTTC. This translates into CASSVAGQGEMEQYF.

The CDR3, as DNA: TGTGCCAGCAGCTCCGGGACTAGGGGCACCGGGGAGCTGTTTTTT. Protein product: CASSSGTRGTGELFF. The J gene is TRBJ2-2, the V gene TRBV5-4, with 8 bases identical to TRBD2. CDR1 and CDR2 (germline): SGHNT, YYREEE (reference sequence). V was clipped by 3 bases and J by 4 bases; unmatched bases: 5. The CDR3 sequence is 15 residues long.

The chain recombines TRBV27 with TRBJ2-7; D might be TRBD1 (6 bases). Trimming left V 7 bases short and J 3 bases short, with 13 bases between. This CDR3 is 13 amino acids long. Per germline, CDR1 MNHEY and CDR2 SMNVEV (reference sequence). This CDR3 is CASMGWTDYEQYF. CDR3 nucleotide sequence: TGTGCCAGCATGGGGTGGACAGACTACGAGCAGTACTTC.

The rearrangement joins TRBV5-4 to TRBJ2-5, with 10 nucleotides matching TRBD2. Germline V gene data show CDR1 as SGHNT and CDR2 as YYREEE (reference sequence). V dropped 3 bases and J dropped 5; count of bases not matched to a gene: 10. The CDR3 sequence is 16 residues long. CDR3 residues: CASSSSESGRAETQYF. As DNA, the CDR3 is TGTGCCAGCAGCTCTTCGGAAAGCGGGAGGGCGGAGACCCAGTACTTC. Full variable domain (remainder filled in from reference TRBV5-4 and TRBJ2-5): ETGVTQSPTHLIKTRGQQVTLRCSSQSGHNTVSWYQQALGQGPQFIFQYYREEENGRGNFPPRFSGLQFPNYSSELNVNALELDDSALYLCASSSSESGRAETQYFGPGTRLLVL.

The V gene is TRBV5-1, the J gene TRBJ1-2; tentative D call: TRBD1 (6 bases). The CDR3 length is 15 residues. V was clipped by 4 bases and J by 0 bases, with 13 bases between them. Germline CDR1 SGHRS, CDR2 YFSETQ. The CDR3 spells CASSVGQPSNYGYTF. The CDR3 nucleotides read TGCGCCAGCAGCGTAGGACAGCCCTCTAACTATGGCTACACCTTC.

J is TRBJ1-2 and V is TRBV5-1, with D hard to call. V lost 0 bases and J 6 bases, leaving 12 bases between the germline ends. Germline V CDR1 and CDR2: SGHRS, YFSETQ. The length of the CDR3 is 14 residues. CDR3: CASSLAAIVDGYTF. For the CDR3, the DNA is TGCGCCAGCAGCTTGGCTGCGATTGTAGATGGCTACACCTTC.

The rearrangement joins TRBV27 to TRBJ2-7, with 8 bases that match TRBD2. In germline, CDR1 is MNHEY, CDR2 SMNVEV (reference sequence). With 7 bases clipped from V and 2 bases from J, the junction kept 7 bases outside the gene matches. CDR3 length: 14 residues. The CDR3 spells CASNKERGPYEQYF. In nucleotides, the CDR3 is TGTGCCAGCAATAAGGAGCGGGGGCCCTACGAGCAGTACTTC.

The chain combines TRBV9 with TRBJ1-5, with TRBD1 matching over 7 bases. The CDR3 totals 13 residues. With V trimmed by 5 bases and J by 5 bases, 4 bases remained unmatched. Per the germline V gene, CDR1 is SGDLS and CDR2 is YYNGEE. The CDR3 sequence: CASREGQHQPQHF. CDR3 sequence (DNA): TGTGCCAGCAGAGAGGGACAGCATCAGCCCCAGCATTTT.

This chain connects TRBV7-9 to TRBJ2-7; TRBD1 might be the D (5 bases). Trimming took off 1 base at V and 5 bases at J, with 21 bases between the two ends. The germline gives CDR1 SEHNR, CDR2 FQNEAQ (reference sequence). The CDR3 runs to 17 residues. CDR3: CASSLVAAGQGAHEQYF. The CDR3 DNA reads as TGTGCCAGCAGCTTAGTTGCAGCAGGGCAAGGCGCTCACGAGCAGTACTTC.

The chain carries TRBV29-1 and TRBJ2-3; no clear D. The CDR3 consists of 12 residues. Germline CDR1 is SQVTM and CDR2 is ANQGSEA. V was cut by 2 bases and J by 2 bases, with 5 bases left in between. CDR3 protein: CSVERDTDTQYF. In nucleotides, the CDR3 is TGCAGCGTTGAACGCGACACAGATACGCAGTATTTT.

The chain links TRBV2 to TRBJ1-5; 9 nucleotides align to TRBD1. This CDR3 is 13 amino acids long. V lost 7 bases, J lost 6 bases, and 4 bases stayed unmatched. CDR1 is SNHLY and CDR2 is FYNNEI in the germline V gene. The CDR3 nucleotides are TGTGCCAGCAAGGGGACAGGGATTCAGCCCCAGCATTTT. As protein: CASKGTGIQPQHF.

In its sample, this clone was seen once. The CDR3 DNA follows: TGTGCCAGTGGGGCCCGTGGGGCAGATACGCAGTATTTT. This translates into CASGARGADTQYF. The rearrangement joins TRBV7-2 to TRBJ2-3; possibly TRBD1 for D (5 bases). From germline, CDR1 is SGHTA and CDR2 FQGNSA. This CDR3 region has 13 residues. V lost 9 bases and J 4 bases, leaving 14 bases between the germline ends.

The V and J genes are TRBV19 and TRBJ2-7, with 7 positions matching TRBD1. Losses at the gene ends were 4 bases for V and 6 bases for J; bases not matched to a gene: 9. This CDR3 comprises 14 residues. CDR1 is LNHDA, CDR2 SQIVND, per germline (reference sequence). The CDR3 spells CASSSDRVHGEQYF. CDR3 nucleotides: TGTGCCAGTAGTAGCGACAGGGTCCACGGCGAGCAGTACTTC.

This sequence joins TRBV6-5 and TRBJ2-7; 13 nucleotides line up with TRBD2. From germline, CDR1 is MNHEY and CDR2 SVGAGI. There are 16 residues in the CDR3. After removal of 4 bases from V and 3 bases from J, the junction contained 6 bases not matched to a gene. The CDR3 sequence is CASSWSGTSGDYEQYF. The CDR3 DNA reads TGTGCCAGCAGTTGGTCCGGGACTAGCGGGGACTACGAGCAGTACTTC.

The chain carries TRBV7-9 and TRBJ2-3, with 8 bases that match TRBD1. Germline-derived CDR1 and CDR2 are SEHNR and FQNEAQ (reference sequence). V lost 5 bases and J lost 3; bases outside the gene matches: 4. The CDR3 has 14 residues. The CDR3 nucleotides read TGTGCCAGCAGCAGGGACAGGTGGACAGATACGCAGTATTTT. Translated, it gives CASSRDRWTDTQYF.

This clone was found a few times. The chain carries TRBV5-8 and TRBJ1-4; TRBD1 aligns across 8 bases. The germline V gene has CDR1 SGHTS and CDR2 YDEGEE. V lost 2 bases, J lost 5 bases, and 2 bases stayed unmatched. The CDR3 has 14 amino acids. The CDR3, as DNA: TGTGCCAGCAGCTTTGGGACAGGCAATGAAAAACTGTTTTTT. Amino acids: CASSFGTGNEKLFF.

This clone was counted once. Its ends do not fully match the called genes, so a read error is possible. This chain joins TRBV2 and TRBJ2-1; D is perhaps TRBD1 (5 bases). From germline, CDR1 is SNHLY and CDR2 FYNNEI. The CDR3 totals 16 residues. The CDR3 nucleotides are TGTGCCAGCACCCCAGGGAACCTTGTCTCCAACAATGAGCAGTTCTTC. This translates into CASTPGNLVSNNEQFF.

In DNA form, the CDR3 reads TGTGCCAGCAGCCGACCAACCGGGACAGTTCCCTCCGAGCAGTACTTC. Its translation is CASSRPTGTVPSEQYF. J is TRBJ2-7 and V is TRBV14; 7 bases are a match to TRBD1. J was trimmed by 6 bases and V by 4 bases; bases with no gene match: 15. Germline V CDR1 and CDR2: SGHDN, FVKESK. The CDR3 length is 16 residues.

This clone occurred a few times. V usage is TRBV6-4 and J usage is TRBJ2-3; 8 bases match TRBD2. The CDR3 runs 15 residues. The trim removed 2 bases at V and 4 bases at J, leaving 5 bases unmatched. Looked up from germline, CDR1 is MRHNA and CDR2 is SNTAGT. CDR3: CASSDGTSEADTQYF. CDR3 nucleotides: TGTGCCAGCAGTGACGGGACTAGTGAGGCAGATACGCAGTATTTT.